The rows below give T cell receptor beta chains drawn from one sample of a study of cytomegalovirus exposure and HLA in healthy donors. TCRdb's copy holds only in-frame clones and misses some; the assay was immunoSEQ multiplex PCR. The data show roughly 120,000 clones, 70% to 85% seen once. The sequenced sample consisted of PBMCs. These receptor sequences come from a woman aged 45-65 years in good health and CMV-seropositive. Both conserved end residues are part of each CDR3. Fields, in order: D gene, J gene, V gene, clone size, CDR3 protein, CDR3 DNA. The D gene is left open where the match is weak. Size is stated for part of the rows, as once, few or many counts, or as a class when the clone is expanded.

D: -; J: TRBJ1-6; V: TRBV6-5; size: -; CDR3: CASRLAGEWNSPLHF; DNA: TGTGCCAGCAGATTAGCAGGGGAGTGGAATTCACCCCTCCACTTT
D: -; J: TRBJ1-5; V: TRBV19; size: -; CDR3: CASSTLVRGYNQPQHF; DNA: TGTGCCAGTAGTACGTTAGTACGGGGGTACAATCAGCCCCAGCATTTT
D: -; J: TRBJ1-2; V: TRBV28; size: -; CDR3: CASSQNIGYGYTF; DNA: TGTGCCAGCAGTCAGAACATTGGCTATGGCTACACCTTC
D: TRBD2; J: TRBJ2-1; V: TRBV2; size: -; CDR3: CASTLAGHYNEQFF; DNA: TGTGCCAGCACACTAGCGGGACACTACAATGAGCAGTTCTTC
D: -; J: TRBJ1-1; V: TRBV18; size: -; CDR3: CASSPEDTEAFF; DNA: TGTGCCAGCTCACCGGAGGACACTGAAGCTTTCTTT
D: TRBD2; J: TRBJ2-1; V: TRBV19; size: -; CDR3: CASSKSGTGLRDRNEQFF; DNA: TGTGCCAGTAGCAAATCCGGGACGGGACTAAGAGACCGCAATGAGCAGTTCTTC
D: TRBD1; J: TRBJ2-5; V: TRBV5-1; size: -; CDR3: CASSTGGNHQETQYF; DNA: TGCGCCAGCAGCACAGGGGGTAATCACCAAGAGACCCAGTACTTC
D: -; J: TRBJ2-2; V: TRBV12-5; size: once; CDR3: CASGLVRGGLNTGELFF; DNA: TGTGCTAGTGGTTTGGTACGTGGAGGATTGAACACCGGGGAGCTGTTTTTT
D: -; J: TRBJ2-7; V: TRBV6-1; size: -; CDR3: CASSEYSPYEQYF; DNA: TGTGCCAGCAGTGAATACAGTCCCTACGAGCAGTACTTC
D: TRBD1; J: TRBJ2-5; V: TRBV18; size: -; CDR3: CASSPKNPGQPETQYF; DNA: TGTGCCAGCTCACCTAAGAATCCGGGACAGCCAGAGACCCAGTACTTC
D: -; J: TRBJ1-1; V: TRBV4-3; size: few; CDR3: CASSPPSGQGTEAFF; DNA: TGCGCCAGCAGCCCGCCCTCGGGACAAGGCACTGAAGCTTTCTTT
D: TRBD2; J: TRBJ2-1; V: TRBV7-2; size: -; CDR3: CASSKAGGSYNEQFF; DNA: TGTGCCAGCAGCAAAGCGGGGGGCTCCTACAATGAGCAGTTCTTC
D: -; J: TRBJ2-2; V: TRBV7-6; size: -; CDR3: CASSEYRDTGELFF; DNA: TGTGCCAGCAGCGAATACAGGGATACCGGGGAGCTGTTTTTT
D: TRBD1; J: TRBJ1-1; V: TRBV30; size: -; CDR3: CAWGRQGPTEAFF; DNA: TGTGCCTGGGGTAGACAGGGCCCCACTGAAGCTTTCTTT
D: -; J: TRBJ2-7; V: TRBV7-6; size: -; CDR3: CASSLGASYEQYF; DNA: TGTGCCAGCAGCTTAGGGGCCAGCTACGAGCAGTACTTC
D: -; J: TRBJ1-5; V: TRBV19; size: -; CDR3: CASRLGSVNQPQHF; DNA: TGTGCCAGTAGGCTCGGTTCGGTCAATCAGCCCCAGCATTTT
D: -; J: TRBJ2-6; V: TRBV5-1; size: few; CDR3: CASSYAPGGPGANVLTF; DNA: TGCGCCAGCAGCTATGCCCCCGGGGGGCCTGGGGCCAACGTCCTGACTTTC
D: TRBD1; J: TRBJ1-3; V: TRBV30; size: -; CDR3: CAWSQQGTGNTIYF; DNA: TGTGCCTGGAGTCAACAGGGGACTGGAAACACCATATATTTT
D: TRBD1; J: TRBJ1-4; V: TRBV15; size: -; CDR3: CATSRDRSRGQEKLFF; DNA: TGTGCCACCAGCAGAGATCGGAGCAGGGGGCAGGAAAAACTGTTTTTT
D: TRBD1; J: TRBJ1-6; V: TRBV19; size: -; CDR3: CASSIQGQGESPLHF; DNA: TGTGCCAGTAGTATCCAGGGACAGGGCGAATCACCCCTCCACTTT
D: -; J: TRBJ2-3; V: TRBV7-8; size: -; CDR3: CASSRQITDTQYF; DNA: TGTGCCAGCAGTCGACAAATAACAGATACGCAGTATTTT
D: -; J: TRBJ1-2; V: TRBV7-9; size: few; CDR3: CASSRSESNLNYGYTF; DNA: TGTGCCAGCAGCCGGAGCGAATCAAACCTTAACTATGGCTACACCTTC
D: -; J: TRBJ1-5; V: TRBV28; size: -; CDR3: CASRTNQPQHF; DNA: TGTGCCAGCAGAACAAACCAGCCCCAGCATTTT
D: TRBD2; J: TRBJ2-7; V: TRBV10-3; size: -; CDR3: CAISEIEREKIGDEQYF; DNA: TGTGCCATCAGTGAGATCGAGCGGGAGAAAATCGGGGACGAGCAGTACTTC
D: TRBD2; J: TRBJ2-1; V: TRBV7-2; size: -; CDR3: CASSLYPQGLAGNEQFF; DNA: TGTGCCAGCAGCTTATATCCCCAAGGACTAGCGGGCAATGAGCAGTTCTTC
D: -; J: TRBJ1-5; V: TRBV28; size: -; CDR3: CASSKSGTWNQPQHF; DNA: TGTGCCAGCAGTAAATCCGGGACATGGAATCAGCCCCAGCATTTT
D: -; J: TRBJ2-1; V: TRBV28; size: few; CDR3: CASSRRDEQFF; DNA: TGTGCCAGCAGCCGACGGGATGAGCAGTTCTTC
D: -; J: TRBJ1-5; V: TRBV18; size: -; CDR3: CASSPLAMGAGQPQHF; DNA: TGTGCCAGCTCACCCCTGGCTATGGGGGCGGGTCAGCCCCAGCATTTT
D: TRBD1; J: TRBJ1-1; V: TRBV29-1; size: -; CDR3: CSVEELTGVSEAFF; DNA: TGCAGCGTTGAAGAGCTGACAGGGGTCTCTGAAGCTTTCTTT
D: TRBD1; J: TRBJ2-2; V: TRBV14; size: -; CDR3: CASSAQGVSGELFF; DNA: TGTGCCAGCAGCGCACAGGGGGTGAGCGGGGAGCTGTTTTTT
D: TRBD2; J: TRBJ2-1; V: TRBV6-6; size: -; CDR3: CASSSSGGALTEQFF; DNA: TGTGCCAGCAGTTCTAGCGGGGGGGCCCTCACTGAGCAGTTCTTC
D: -; J: TRBJ2-3; V: TRBV5-4; size: few; CDR3: CASSLNRGSTDTQYF; DNA: TGTGCCAGCAGCTTGAATCGCGGAAGCACAGATACGCAGTATTTT
D: TRBD2; J: TRBJ2-7; V: TRBV28; size: -; CDR3: CASTGTSGSYEQYF; DNA: TGTGCCAGCACTGGGACTAGCGGGAGTTACGAGCAGTACTTC
D: TRBD1; J: TRBJ1-1; V: TRBV5-1; size: -; CDR3: CASSLAVGQTTEAFF; DNA: TGCGCCAGCAGCTTGGCGGTGGGACAGACCACTGAAGCTTTCTTT
D: -; J: TRBJ2-1; V: TRBV5-1; size: -; CDR3: CASSPGATSYNEQFF; DNA: TGCGCCAGCAGCCCTGGGGCCACCTCCTACAATGAGCAGTTCTTC
D: TRBD1; J: TRBJ2-6; V: TRBV5-1; size: -; CDR3: CASSLDEGAKGANVLTF; DNA: TGCGCCAGCAGCTTGGACGAGGGGGCGAAAGGGGCCAACGTCCTGACTTTC
D: TRBD1; J: TRBJ1-1; V: TRBV28; size: -; CDR3: CASSPPGQGKTEAFF; DNA: TGTGCCAGCAGCCCCCCGGGACAGGGAAAAACTGAAGCTTTCTTT
D: -; J: TRBJ2-7; V: TRBV6-5; size: -; CDR3: CASSSRRVVGGEQYF; DNA: TGTGCCAGCAGTTCCCGCAGGGTAGTAGGTGGCGAGCAGTACTTC
D: TRBD1; J: TRBJ1-6; V: TRBV30; size: -; CDR3: CAWSRDRVSPLHF; DNA: TGTGCCTGGAGTCGGGACAGGGTCTCACCCCTCCACTTT
D: TRBD1; J: TRBJ1-5; V: TRBV7-2; size: -; CDR3: CASSTRQGNQPQHF; DNA: TGTGCCAGCAGCACACGACAGGGGAATCAGCCCCAGCATTTT
D: -; J: TRBJ2-3; V: TRBV9; size: -; CDR3: CASNLNGRSTDTQYF; DNA: TGTGCCAGCAACCTCAACGGGAGAAGTACAGATACGCAGTATTTT
D: -; J: TRBJ1-1; V: TRBV2; size: -; CDR3: CASNPLRQEPQAFF; DNA: TGTGCCAGCAACCCCCTCAGACAAGAACCTCAAGCTTTCTTT
D: -; J: TRBJ1-1; V: TRBV6-1; size: few; CDR3: CASSSGRIMNTEAFF; DNA: TGTGCCAGCAGTTCAGGCCGAATAATGAACACTGAAGCTTTCTTT
D: TRBD2; J: TRBJ2-1; V: TRBV29-1; size: once; CDR3: CSVERTSAINEQFF; DNA: TGCAGCGTTGAAAGGACTAGCGCCATAAATGAGCAGTTCTTC
D: -; J: TRBJ1-3; V: TRBV5-8; size: -; CDR3: CASSLGQQFTSGNTIYF; DNA: TGTGCCAGCAGCTTGGGACAGCAATTCACCTCTGGAAACACCATATATTTT